This TCR beta chain was profiled in a study of T cell responses to AZD1222 COVID-19 vaccine. Germline V gives CDR1 LNHDA, CDR2 SQIVND (reference sequence). The CDR3 runs to 16 residues. V shed 5 bases, J shed 5 bases, and the junction held 7 bases outside the gene matches. Clones were sequenced by immunoSEQ multiplex PCR, and TCRdb holds only the in-frame ones, with some missing. The sample contains more than 150,000 clones, more than 75% of which appear only once. This clonotype originated in an adult who received the AZD1222 COVID-19 vaccine. This chain connects TRBV19 to TRBJ2-5, with TRBD2 matching over 14 bases. Sample: peripheral blood, taken 28 days after the second AZD1222 dose. The CDR3 is CASSPTSGRAWETQYF. The CDR3 DNA is TGTGCCAGTAGTCCGACTAGCGGGAGGGCCTGGGAGACCCAGTACTTC.